The 5 T cell receptor beta chains below come from one sample, sequenced in a study of blood T cells in healthy people across ages. Combining a sample-barcoded 5' primer with a J-beta primer mix, a second PCR ran for roughly 7 to 12 cycles. TCRdb re-analysed the 5' RACE reads in MiXCR, keeping a single row per CDR3 protein. The repertoire holds some 940,000 distinct CDR3 sequences, with 25% to 35% as singletons. The sample was also linked to a second study, of T cells of mothers and their children.

Material: blood. The origin of the receptors is a woman aged 40 to 50 in good health.

This clonotype was counted at least ten times. The chain employs TRBV11-2 and TRBJ2-2; D is undetermined. Germline V gives CDR1 SGHAT, CDR2 FQNNGV. The CDR3 is 15 amino acids. V lost 2 bases, J lost 0 bases, and 7 bases lay in between. Here the CDR3 reads CASSLRPANTGELFF. CDR3 DNA sequence: TGTGCCAGCAGCTTACGTCCCGCGAACACCGGGGAGCTGTTTTTT.

This clonotype appeared many times. A read error may account for a junction end that differs from germline. In DNA, the CDR3 is TGTGCCAGCTGTCGGGGTTTAGAGGCCCAGTACTTC. Amino acids: CASCRGLEAQYF. The chain uses TRBV28 and TRBJ2-5; D might be TRBD2 (5 bases). The CDR3 consists of 12 residues. Germline CDR1 reads MDHEN; CDR2 reads SYDVKM.

Note on this clonotype: One end of the junction varies from germline; a read error may be responsible. The V gene is TRBV11-2, the J gene TRBJ1-2, with D uncertain. This CDR3 spans 13 amino acids. The V gene's germline CDR1 is SGHAT and CDR2 FQNNGV. CDR3 DNA sequence: TGTGCCAGCAGCCTACAAACTAACTATGACTACACCTTC. It encodes CASSLQTNYDYTF.

The J gene is TRBJ2-5, the V gene TRBV9; 11 nucleotides line up with TRBD2. J gave up 5 bases and V 5 bases, and 8 bases lay outside the gene matches. Germline lookup yields CDR1 SGDLS and CDR2 YYNGEE. The CDR3 consists of 15 residues. The CDR3 here is CASSDGTSGRETQYF. The CDR3 coding sequence is TGTGCCAGCAGTGACGGGACTAGCGGTCGGGAGACCCAGTACTTC.

The chain combines TRBV15 with TRBJ2-3; perhaps TRBD1 as D (5 bases). Germline lookup yields CDR1 LNHNV and CDR2 YYDKDF (reference sequence). The V end was cut by 3 bases, the J end by 0 bases, with 10 bases between. The CDR3 totals 15 residues. DNA of the CDR3: TGTGCCACCAGCAGTTTTGGGGCAAGCACAGATACGCAGTATTTT. It codes for CATSSFGASTDTQYF.